The T cell receptor beta chain described here comes from a study of a mutant IDH1 vaccine in newly diagnosed glioma (dated by TCRdb to the early 2020s). Study-wide context: Patients received eight vaccinations in weeks 1, 3, 5, 7, 11, 15, 19 and 23, corresponding to visits V03 through V10. Before enrollment, patients had received standard therapy of radiotherapy alone, temozolomide alone, or radiochemotherapy with temozolomide; most received the combination. Longitudinal TCRB deep sequencing was done for some 26 treated patients, wherever samples were available for exploratory analyses. In the chemotherapy-containing groups, vaccination started alongside temozolomide cycles, whereas in patients who had radiotherapy alone it started 4-6 weeks after radiotherapy. Of the approximately 30 treated patients, about 62% were male and about 40% were female, and the mean age was around 40 years. Peripheral blood was drawn at six visits: V03 (baseline), V05, V07, V10, V12 and V13. What the work shows at the level of the full study, not this receptor alone: Across multiple MHC alleles, vaccine-induced immune responses were seen in approximately 93% of patients. Selection of PBMC samples for TCRB deep sequencing was based on availability. It was noted by the authors that analyses of patient blood samples could not be reproduced owing to sample limitations. No apparent relationship was observed between pseudoprogression and alterations in the top peripheral T cell clonotypes detected by TCRB sequencing.

This specimen's time point label, interpreted: week 23, last vaccination. Each vaccine dose was 300 ug of a 20-mer mutant IDH1 peptide in Montanide, given subcutaneously with topical imiquimod. The donors had newly diagnosed IDH1-mutant astrocytomas of WHO grade 3 or 4 that showed loss of nuclear ATRX. The samples were drawn from NOA16, a multicentre, single-arm, open-label phase I trial in Germany that tested a mutant IDH1 peptide vaccine in humans for the first time. The DNeasy Blood and Tissue Kit was used to extract genomic DNA from EDTA blood for TCRB sequencing. Trimming removed 5 bases from V and 6 bases from J; the gene matches leave 10 bases unexplained. CDR3 length: 14 amino acids, cysteine to phenylalanine. Just the 42-base CDR3 DNA is kept, in frame starting at base 1. CDR1 and CDR2, per the germline V gene (reference sequence), are PRHDT and FYEKMQ. This clone appeared a single time. Which antigen it targets is not known. Per-base qualities were not stored, and no clone one base away is much larger.

Library preparation used the immunoSEQ multiplex PCR assay. The hsTCRB Kit was used according to the manufacturer's protocol to amplify rearranged TCR beta chain sequences. Sequencing of TCRB libraries was carried out on an Illumina MiSeq. The published analysis was carried out like this. The kit vendor's proprietary platform handled demultiplexing, trimming and gene mapping. The immuneACCESS repertoire file appears here via TCRdb, limited to in-frame rearrangements. These files lack a portion of the clones; in checked studies, under half of the deficit traces to unresolved V genes, and the cause of the others is not known. The V and J calls and the clone size are those of that table, but D and trimming were determined from the DNA. The sample table contains roughly 60,000 clones; only one count was recorded for 75% to 85% of them. The ten largest clones represent 6% to 6.5% of the sample.

This clonotype originated in a man aged 35 to 55 with glioma. The starting material was PBMCs, obtained from a glioma patient whose treatment included an IDH1 peptide vaccine. The chain is assembled from TRBV13 and TRBJ2-7; 7 junctional bases match TRBD1. The DNA sequence is as follows: TGTGCCAGCAGCCAAGGACAGGCTTATGGCGAGCAGTACTTC. Translation gives CASSQGQAYGEQYF.